Presented here are 18 T cell receptor beta chains from one specimen sequenced in a study of beta chain features in type 1 diabetes. These TCRs' antigens remain unknown. Whole-study results and caveats: TCRB CDR3 length was moderately but significantly reduced in all four CD4+ subsets of Type 1 diabetes patients.

As every portion of the isolated RNA was reverse transcribed, the sequencing read expressed TCRB transcripts. Assay used: immunoSEQ multiplex PCR; TCRdb lists only in-frame clones, some missing. The table shows approximately 140,000 clones, with around 9% occurring only once. Sequenced sample: central memory CD4+ T cells from blood. Every receptor here comes from a man aged 25-45 years with type 1 diabetes.

Many counts were recorded for this clone. The rearrangement joins TRBV7-2 to TRBJ2-6; TRBD2 is a possible D gene (5 bases). The V end was cut by 3 bases, the J end by 1 base, with 7 bases between. This CDR3 has 15 amino acids. Germline CDR1 reads SGHTA; CDR2 reads FQGNSA. DNA of the CDR3: TGTGCCAGCAGCTTGTCGGGGTCTGGGGCCAACGTCCTGACTTTC. Its protein product is CASSLSGSGANVLTF.

A few counts support this clone. The gene calls are TRBV2 and TRBJ1-2; 7 bases are shared with TRBD1. V lost 6 bases to trimming and J lost 3 bases; unmatched junction nucleotides: 7. This CDR3 is 14 amino acids long. Germline V lookup: CDR1 SNHLY, CDR2 FYNNEI. The CDR3 DNA reads TGTGCCAGCAGGGGACAGACAACTGACTATGGCTACACCTTC. This encodes CASRGQTTDYGYTF.

This clone was seen more than once but under ten times. The chain links TRBV20-1 to TRBJ1-2; no definite D call. Germline CDR1 DFQATT, CDR2 SNEGSKA (reference sequence). V was clipped by 4 bases and J by 7 bases, with 10 bases between them. The CDR3 runs 11 residues. CDR3 DNA sequence: TGCAGTGCTAAACCAGTTGGTGGCTACACCTTC. It codes for CSAKPVGGYTF.

The V call is TRBV7-2, the J call TRBJ2-7, with D possibly TRBD1 on 5 matching bases. CDR3 length: 14 residues. The V gene's germline CDR1 is SGHTA and CDR2 FQGNSA. The V end was cut by 4 bases, the J end by 0 bases, with 10 bases between. CDR3 in DNA: TGTGCCAGCAGCTCCCGGACAAGCTCCTACGAGCAGTACTTC. This encodes CASSSRTSSYEQYF. The full variable domain, with the rest looked up from reference TRBV7-2 and TRBJ2-7, is GAGVSQSPSNKVTEKGKDVELRCDPISGHTALYWYRQSLGQGLEFLIYFQGNSAPDKSGLPSDRFSAERTGGSVSTLTIQRTQQEDSAVYLCASSSRTSSYEQYFGPGTRLTVT.

The chain uses TRBV7-2 and TRBJ1-5; 7 bases agree with TRBD1. The CDR3 consists of 13 residues. The trim removed 3 bases at V and 7 bases at J, leaving 3 bases unmatched. Germline values: CDR1 SGHTA, CDR2 FQGNSA. The CDR3 DNA is TGTGCCAGCAGCTTGGACAGGCTGCAGCCCCAGCATTTT. Its protein is CASSLDRLQPQHF.

This clone was counted between two and nine times. The chain's CDR3 is CAISAGTGLNQPQHF. CDR3 coding DNA: TGTGCCATCAGCGCCGGGACAGGGCTTAATCAGCCCCAGCATTTT. The gene calls are TRBV10-3 and TRBJ1-5; 9 bases are shared with TRBD1. The CDR3 extends over 15 amino acids. Germline CDR1 ENHRY, CDR2 SYGVKD. Trimming at V came to 6 bases and at J to 4 bases, leaving 7 bases not matched to a gene.

This clone appeared a few times. The chain recombines TRBV18 with TRBJ1-2; D gene unclear. Germline V gene sequence: CDR1 KGHSH, CDR2 LQKENI. The CDR3 loop spans 12 amino acids. Trimming left V 6 bases short and J 4 bases short, with 9 bases between. CDR3 region: CASSADTYGYTF. The CDR3 DNA follows: TGTGCCAGCTCGGCCGACACCTATGGCTACACCTTC.

This clone came up a few times. The chain joins TRBV29-1 to TRBJ1-2, with D unresolved. With 0 bases removed from V and 8 bases from J, the gap between germline ends came to 16 bases. Germline CDR1 reads SQVTM; CDR2 reads ANQGSEA. This CDR3 contains 14 residues. For the CDR3, the DNA is TGCAGCGTTGAAGATCTTTACAGCCCAGAAGGCTACACCTTC. Its protein product is CSVEDLYSPEGYTF. The full variable domain, rest sourced from reference TRBV29-1 and TRBJ1-2, is SAVISQKPSRDICQRGTSLTIQCQVDSQVTMMFWYRQQPGQSLTLIATANQGSEATYESGFVIDKFPISRPNLTFSTLTVSNMSPEDSSIYLCSVEDLYSPEGYTFGSGTRLTVV.

The table lists this clone with a few counts. The chain carries TRBV2 and TRBJ2-7; 9 bases are shared with TRBD1. The V gene's germline CDR1 is SNHLY and CDR2 FYNNEI. V shed 6 bases, J shed 7 bases, and the junction held 7 bases outside the gene matches. CDR3 length: 13 residues. The CDR3 loop reads CASRPTGGGEQYF. The CDR3 nucleotides are TGTGCCAGCAGACCTACAGGGGGCGGGGAGCAGTACTTC.

In the case of this clone: Germline is not matched at one junction end, which may reflect a read error. The CDR3 DNA reads as TGTGCCAGCAGCTTATCCGCAGCGATTGAAAGCAATTTT. This encodes CASSLSAAIESNF. The rearrangement joins TRBV7-9 to TRBJ1-3; no definite D call. Looked up from germline, CDR1 is SEHNR and CDR2 is FQNEAQ (reference sequence). The CDR3 has 13 amino acids.

This clone came up a few times. The chain couples TRBV2 to TRBJ2-1, with 13 bases identical to TRBD2. Germline CDR1 and CDR2: SNHLY and FYNNEI. Trimming removed 5 bases from V and 9 bases from J; junction bases left unmatched: 7. This CDR3 region has 15 residues. This chain's CDR3 is CASSPGLAGTGEQFF. The CDR3 DNA reads as TGTGCCAGCAGTCCGGGACTAGCGGGGACGGGTGAGCAGTTCTTC.

This clone has a count of ten or more. The J gene is TRBJ2-3, the V gene TRBV27, with 8 nucleotides matching TRBD2. V was clipped by 2 bases and J by 5 bases; unmatched bases: 9. The germline V gene has CDR1 MNHEY and CDR2 SMNVEV (reference sequence). The CDR3 contains 16 residues. The CDR3 DNA reads as TGTGCCAGCAGTTTACGGGGGGGGCCTTCGGGAGATACGCAGTATTTT. Translation gives CASSLRGGPSGDTQYF.

The V gene is TRBV18, the J gene TRBJ2-7; D perhaps matches TRBD1 (5 bases). Germline assignment: CDR1 KGHSH and CDR2 LQKENI. The CDR3 has 13 residues. V was shortened by 3 bases and J by 7 bases, with 13 bases between the two germline ends. CDR3 in amino acids: CASSPDTLREQYF. DNA of the CDR3: TGTGCCAGCTCACCGGACACCTTACGGGAGCAGTACTTC.

The V and J genes are TRBV6-5 and TRBJ2-7, with D perhaps matching TRBD2 (7 bases). There are 15 residues in the CDR3. Germline CDR1 MNHEY, CDR2 SVGAGI. Trimming removed 6 bases at V and 6 bases at J, with 21 bases between. CDR3 region: CASRRHREGIGEQYF. Here the CDR3 DNA reads TGTGCCAGCAGGCGCCACAGGGAGGGGATCGGCGAGCAGTACTTC.

This clone was counted only a few times. One junction end does not reproduce the germline sequence, and a read error may be involved. The sample carries other DNA sequences with the same CDR3. The rearrangement uses TRBV7-7 and TRBJ2-5; tentatively, D is TRBD2 (6 bases). CDR1 SSHAT and CDR2 FNYEAQ come from the germline V gene (reference sequence). This CDR3 is built from 14 residues. The CDR3 region has the DNA TGTGCTAGCAGCTTAGCGGAGGGGCGGGAGACCCAGTACTTC. Translation: CASSLAEGRETQYF. The whole variable domain, remainder taken from reference TRBV7-7 and TRBJ2-5, is GAGVSQSPRYKVTKRGQDVTLRCDPISSHATLYWYQQALGQGPEFLTYFNYEAQPDKSGLPSDRFSAERPEGSISTLTIQRTEQRDSAMYRCASSLAEGRETQYFGPGTRLLVL.

The CDR3 loop is CASSVTPGQGNSGNTIYF. CDR3 nucleotide sequence: TGTGCCAGCAGCGTAACCCCGGGACAGGGGAACTCTGGAAACACCATATATTTT. The rearrangement uses TRBV9 and TRBJ1-3; TRBD1 agrees at 10 bases. V was clipped by 1 base and J by 0 bases; unmatched bases: 7. The length of the CDR3 is 18 residues. CDR1 and CDR2 (germline): SGDLS, YYNGEE.

The chain links TRBV4-1 to TRBJ2-3, with 8 positions matching TRBD2. Germline values: CDR1 MGHRA, CDR2 YSYEKL. This CDR3 spans 17 amino acids. The ends lost 1 base at V and 2 bases at J; junction bases unmatched: 8. CDR3 region: CASSQGPGGTSTDTQYF. In DNA, the CDR3 is TGCGCCAGCAGCCAAGGTCCGGGGGGGACTTCCACAGATACGCAGTATTTT.

The CDR3 reads CASSVTSGGYNEQFF. CDR3 coding DNA: TGTGCCAGCTCCGTCACTAGCGGGGGATACAATGAGCAGTTCTTC. The rearrangement links TRBV18 to TRBJ2-1, with 11 bases identical to TRBD2. The CDR3 spans 15 residues. V trimming: 6 bases; J trimming: 4 bases; junction bases outside the gene matches: 5. The V gene's germline CDR1 is KGHSH and CDR2 LQKENI.